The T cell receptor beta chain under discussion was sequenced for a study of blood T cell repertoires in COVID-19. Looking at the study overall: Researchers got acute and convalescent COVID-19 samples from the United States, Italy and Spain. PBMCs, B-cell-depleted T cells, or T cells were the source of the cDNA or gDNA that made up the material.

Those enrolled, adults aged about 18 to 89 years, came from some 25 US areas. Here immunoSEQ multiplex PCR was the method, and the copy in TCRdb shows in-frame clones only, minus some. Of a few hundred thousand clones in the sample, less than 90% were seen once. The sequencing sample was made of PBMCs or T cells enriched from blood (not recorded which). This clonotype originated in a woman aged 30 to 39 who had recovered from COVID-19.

The DNA of the CDR3 is TGTGCCAGCAGCTACGACATCGGGAGGAACACTGAAGCTTTCTTT. Its translation: CASSYDIGRNTEAFF. The rearrangement uses TRBV7-6 and TRBJ1-1; D is ambiguous. The CDR3 sequence is 15 residues long. Trimming left V 4 bases short and J 1 base short, with 13 bases between. Germline lookup yields CDR1 SGHVS and CDR2 FNYEAQ. Drawing the rest from reference TRBV7-6 and TRBJ1-1, the complete variable domain is GAGVSQSPRYKVTKRGQDVALRCDPISGHVSLYWYRQALGQGPEFLTYFNYEAQQDKSGLPNDRFSAERPEGSISTLTIQRTEQRDSAMYRCASSYDIGRNTEAFFGQGTRLTVV.